Each of the 3 T cell receptor beta chains below was sequenced from the same sample in a study of T cells after somatic rescue of genetic block. Sequenced by immunoSEQ multiplex PCR; TCRdb stores in-frame clones only, minus some. The sample includes about 9,100 clones, about 74% of them seen just once. Sequenced sample: peripheral blood mononuclear cells (PBMCs). All receptors derive from a boy aged 10-17 years.

As to this clone: A junction end diverges from the germline sequence, so it may reflect a read error. CDR3: CASSAGRVARNF. The DNA of the CDR3 is TGTGCCAGTAGTGCCGGCAGGGTGGCAAGGAACTTC. The chain uses TRBV19 and TRBJ2-4; possible D gene TRBD1, 5 bases. The germline V gene encodes CDR1 LNHDA and CDR2 SQIVND (reference sequence). This CDR3 has 12 residues.

The chain couples TRBV9 to TRBJ2-1, with 7 bases identical to TRBD1. Germline assignment: CDR1 SGDLS and CDR2 YYNGEE. This CDR3 spans 17 amino acids. V shed 3 bases, J shed 1 base, and the junction held 10 bases outside the gene matches. In nucleotides, the CDR3 is TGTGCCAGCAGCGAGGGAGACAGGGCCTATTCCTACAATGAGCAGTTCTTC. Its protein product is CASSEGDRAYSYNEQFF.

The J gene is TRBJ2-2, the V gene TRBV28; 14 bases align to TRBD2. Germline V CDR1 and CDR2: MDHEN, SYDVKM. J was trimmed by 2 bases and V by 3 bases; bases with no gene match: 14. This CDR3 spans 21 amino acids. CDR3 bases: TGTGCCAGCAGTTTCCCGACCTCCAGGACTAGCGGGAGGTCAAACACCGGGGAGCTGTTTTTT. It codes for CASSFPTSRTSGRSNTGELFF.